This T cell receptor beta chain was profiled in a study of Graves' ophthalmopathy and Graves' hyperthyroidism. Overall study: At initial diagnosis, peripheral blood was obtained, and this preceded any treatment.

This CDR3 contains 12 residues. Germline V gene data show CDR1 as MNHEY and CDR2 as SVGAGI. V lost 2 bases and J lost 3, with 4 bases in between. Study outcomes and limitations: Among thyroid clonotypes expanded above 0.001 frequency, most also appeared in blood.

This clonotype was seen at least ten times. Its antigen is unknown. Amplifying from RNA transcripts, the study obtained TCR beta CDR3 regions. First-round RT-PCR with HTBI primers preceded a second-round multiplex PCR. TCRdb processed the multiplex PCR reads anew with MiXCR; each CDR3 protein has one entry. The sample carries fewer than 650,000 distinct CDR3 sequences, roughly 20% recorded once. Sequencing was carried out using peripheral blood. The receptor was derived from a woman between 18 and 29 years old with stable Graves' hyperthyroidism. Some clones in this sample may be carry-over from other donors' samples. The chain uses TRBV6-5 and TRBJ2-5; D call uncertain. The CDR3 nucleotides are TGTGCCAGCAGTTACGCCAAAGAGACCCAGTACTTC. Its translation: CASSYAKETQYF.